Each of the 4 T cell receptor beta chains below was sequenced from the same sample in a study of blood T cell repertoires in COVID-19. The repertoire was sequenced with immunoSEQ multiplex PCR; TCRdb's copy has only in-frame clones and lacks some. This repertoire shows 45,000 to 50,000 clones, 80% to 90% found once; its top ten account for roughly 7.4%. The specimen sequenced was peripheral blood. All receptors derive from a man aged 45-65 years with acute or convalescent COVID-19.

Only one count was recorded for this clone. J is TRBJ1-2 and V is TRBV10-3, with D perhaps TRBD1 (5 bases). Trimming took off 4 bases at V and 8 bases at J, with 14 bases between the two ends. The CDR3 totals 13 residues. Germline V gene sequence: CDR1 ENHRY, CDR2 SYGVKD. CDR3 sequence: CAISGPRRDGYTF. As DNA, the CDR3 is TGTGCCATCAGTGGCCCGAGGCGGGACGGCTACACCTTC.

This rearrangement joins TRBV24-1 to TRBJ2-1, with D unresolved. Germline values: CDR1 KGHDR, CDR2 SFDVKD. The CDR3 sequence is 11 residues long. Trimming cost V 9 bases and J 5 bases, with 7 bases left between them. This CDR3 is CATDADNEQFF. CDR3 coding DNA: TGTGCCACCGACGCGGACAATGAGCAGTTCTTC.

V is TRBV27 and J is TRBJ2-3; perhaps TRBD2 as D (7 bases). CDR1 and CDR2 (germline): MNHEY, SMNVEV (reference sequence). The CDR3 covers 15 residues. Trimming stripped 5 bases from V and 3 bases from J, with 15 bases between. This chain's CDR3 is CASSPPGGATDTQYF. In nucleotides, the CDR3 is TGTGCCAGCAGTCCCCCGGGGGGCGCGACAGATACGCAGTATTTT.

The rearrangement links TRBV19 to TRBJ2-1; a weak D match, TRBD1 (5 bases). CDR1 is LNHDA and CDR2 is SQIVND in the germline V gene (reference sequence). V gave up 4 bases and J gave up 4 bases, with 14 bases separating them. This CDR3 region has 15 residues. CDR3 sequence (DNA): TGTGCCAGTAGTAGTCGCAGGGTTGAGTACAATGAGCAGTTCTTC. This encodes CASSSRRVEYNEQFF.